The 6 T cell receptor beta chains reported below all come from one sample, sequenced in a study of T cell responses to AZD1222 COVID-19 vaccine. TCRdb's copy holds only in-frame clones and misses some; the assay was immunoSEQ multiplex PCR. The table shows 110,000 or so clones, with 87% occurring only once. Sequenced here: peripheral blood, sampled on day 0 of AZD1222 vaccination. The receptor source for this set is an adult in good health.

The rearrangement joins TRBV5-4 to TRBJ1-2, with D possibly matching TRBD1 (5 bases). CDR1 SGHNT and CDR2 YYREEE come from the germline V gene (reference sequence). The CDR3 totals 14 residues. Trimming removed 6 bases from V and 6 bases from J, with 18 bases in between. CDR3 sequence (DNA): TGTGCCAGCACCGAAAACCGGGGCTCCGATGGCTACACCTTC. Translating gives CASTENRGSDGYTF.

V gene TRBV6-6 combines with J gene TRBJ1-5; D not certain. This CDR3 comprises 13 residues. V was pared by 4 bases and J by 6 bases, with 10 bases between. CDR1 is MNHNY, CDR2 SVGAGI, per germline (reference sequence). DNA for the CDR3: TGTGCCAGCAGTTTAGGACGTTCTCAGCCCCAGCATTTT. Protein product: CASSLGRSQPQHF.

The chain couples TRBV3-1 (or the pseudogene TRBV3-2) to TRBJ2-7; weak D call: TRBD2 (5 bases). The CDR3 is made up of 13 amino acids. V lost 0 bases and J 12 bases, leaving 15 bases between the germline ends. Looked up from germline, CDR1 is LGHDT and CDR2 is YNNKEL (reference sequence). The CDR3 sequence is CASSQDVLGSLYF. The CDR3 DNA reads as TGTGCCAGCAGCCAAGATGTACTAGGTTCTCTGTACTTC.

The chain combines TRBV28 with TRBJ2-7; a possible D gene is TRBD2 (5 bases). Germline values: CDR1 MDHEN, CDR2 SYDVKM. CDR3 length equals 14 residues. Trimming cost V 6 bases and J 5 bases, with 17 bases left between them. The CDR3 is CASSPLGELNEQYF. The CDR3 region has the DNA TGTGCCAGCAGCCCACTCGGGGAGCTGAACGAGCAGTACTTC.

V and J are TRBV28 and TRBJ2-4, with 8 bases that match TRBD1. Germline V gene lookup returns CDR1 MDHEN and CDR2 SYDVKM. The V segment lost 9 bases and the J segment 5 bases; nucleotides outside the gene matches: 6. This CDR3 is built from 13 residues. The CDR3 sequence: CASTTGGENIQYF. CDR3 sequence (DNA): TGTGCCAGTACCACAGGGGGTGAAAACATTCAGTACTTC. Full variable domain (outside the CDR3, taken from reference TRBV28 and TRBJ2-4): DVKVTQSSRYLVKRTGEKVFLECVQDMDHENMFWYRQDPGLGLRLIYFSYDVKMKEKGDIPEGYSVSREKKERFSLILESASTNQTSMYLCASTTGGENIQYFGAGTRLSVL.

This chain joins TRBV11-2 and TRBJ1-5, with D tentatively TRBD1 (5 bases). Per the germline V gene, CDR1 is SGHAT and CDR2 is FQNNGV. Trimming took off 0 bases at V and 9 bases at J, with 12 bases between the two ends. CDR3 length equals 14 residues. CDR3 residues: CASSLDRDDPPQHF. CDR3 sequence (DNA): TGTGCCAGCAGCTTAGACAGGGATGATCCGCCCCAGCATTTT.